This TCR delta chain emerged from a study of γδ T cells in repeated Plasmodium falciparum infection. General study findings and limits: Repeated controlled infections reportedly drove waves of new clonotype selection in Vdelta2-negative, mostly Vdelta1+, gammadelta repertoires.

About this clone: As yet, its antigen is unknown. It differs at one base from a far larger clone, so likely a read error. Other nucleotide sequences from this sample produce the same CDR3.

Bulk repertoires came from Vgamma9/Vdelta2+ or Vdelta2-negative gammadelta T cells flow-sorted from PBMC. TCRdb reapplied CATT to the multiplex PCR reads. The sample includes some 100,000 delta-chain clones, roughly 1.4% of them seen just once. CDR3 length: 19 amino acids. From germline, CDR1 is TSDPSYG and CDR2 QGSYDQQN (reference sequence). Sequenced input: gamma-delta T cells from blood. Here the V gene is TRAV14/DV4, but the J gene went uncalled; no DNA check was done on the table's D call, TRDD3. The clonotype was recovered from a pool of human donors (malaria-infected and uninfected, not separated). Here the CDR3 reads CAMREGDSRYWGIPRGLIF. The CDR3, as DNA: TGTGCAATGAGAGAGGGTGATTCTCGTTACTGGGGGATCCCGCGGGGGCTCATCTTT.